The source of this T cell receptor beta chain is a study of blood T cell repertoires in COVID-19. Study summary: Sites across the United States, Italy and Spain contributed samples from acute and convalescent COVID-19. In each case, the material was cDNA or gDNA derived from T cells, B-cell-depleted T cells, or PBMCs.

In the authors' workflow: Nucleated cell number was recorded as an estimate derived from reference gene primer amplification. Some clones are missing from TCRdb's copy, which holds only in-frame ones; the method was immunoSEQ multiplex PCR. That table supplies the V and J calls and clone size; D and trimming were determined from the DNA. This table holds about 140,000 clones, about 87% found once. V gave up 1 base and J gave up 2 bases; unmatched junction bases: 14. The length of the CDR3 is 19 residues. The table lists this clone with a count of one. Sequenced sample: peripheral blood. This sequence joins TRBV5-3 and TRBJ2-1; the match to TRBD2 covers 8 bases. TRBV5-3 counts as an open reading frame of uncertain function. The source of this sequence is a woman aged 80 or over with acute or convalescent COVID-19. CDR3 nucleotides: TGTGCCAGAAGCTTGCGGGCCGGGAGGGAGGCCCACCCCTACAATGAGCAGTTCTTC. Encoded protein: CARSLRAGREAHPYNEQFF.